The text below deals with one TCR beta chain. These data originate in a study of blood T cell repertoires in COVID-19. Study information: Specimens from acute and convalescent COVID-19 originated in the United States, Italy and Spain. The cDNA or gDNA used as material had been derived from T cells, B-cell-depleted T cells, or PBMCs.

Original analysis: Estimated nucleated cell counts came from reference gene primer amplification. Assay used: immunoSEQ multiplex PCR; TCRdb lists only in-frame clones, some missing. The V and J calls and the clone size are those of that table, but D and trimming were determined from the DNA. Here the sample spans fewer than 150,000 clones, about 90% being singletons. The CDR3 totals 14 residues. V was pared by 6 bases and J by 0 bases, with 9 bases between. Germline loops: CDR1 MNHNY, CDR2 SVGAGI (reference sequence). The origin of this receptor is a woman in her seventies with acute or convalescent COVID-19. Sequencing was carried out using peripheral blood. This chain connects TRBV6-6 to TRBJ1-5; D gene uncertain. The CDR3: CASSSDISNQPQHF. In DNA form, the CDR3 reads TGTGCCAGCAGCTCCGACATTAGCAATCAGCCCCAGCATTTT.